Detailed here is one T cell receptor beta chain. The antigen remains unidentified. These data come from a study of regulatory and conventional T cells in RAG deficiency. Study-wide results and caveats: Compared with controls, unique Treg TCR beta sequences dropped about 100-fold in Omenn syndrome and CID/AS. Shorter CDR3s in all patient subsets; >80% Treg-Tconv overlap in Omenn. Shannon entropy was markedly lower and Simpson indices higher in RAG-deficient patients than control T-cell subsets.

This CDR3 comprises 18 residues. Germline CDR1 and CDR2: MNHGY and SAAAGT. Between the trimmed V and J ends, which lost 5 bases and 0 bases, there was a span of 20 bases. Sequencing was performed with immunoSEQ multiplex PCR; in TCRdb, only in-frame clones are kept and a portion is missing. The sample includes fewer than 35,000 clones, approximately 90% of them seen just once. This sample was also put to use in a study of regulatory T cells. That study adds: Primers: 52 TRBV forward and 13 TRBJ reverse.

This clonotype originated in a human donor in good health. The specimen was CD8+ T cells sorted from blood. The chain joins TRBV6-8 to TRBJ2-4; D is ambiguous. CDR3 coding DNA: TGTGCCAGCAGTCGGACGAAGGTCTTTTCTCTAGCCAAAAACATTCAGTACTTC. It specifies CASSRTKVFSLAKNIQYF.